The 7 T cell receptor beta chains below were found in one sample sequenced in a study of T cells after posttransplantation cyclophosphamide. Repertoires were generated with immunoSEQ multiplex PCR, while TCRdb's copy carries only in-frame clones and drops some. The sample gives about 53,000 clones, 86% of which show up once; over 2.5% is in the top ten. Sequencing used PBMCs. Every receptor here comes from a man aged 25-40 years with a blood cancer, CMV-positive, and with a related stem cell donor.

This clone occurred a few times. V and J are TRBV11-1 and TRBJ2-7; possibly TRBD1 for D (5 bases). Trimming cost V 1 base and J 0 bases, with 7 bases left between them. Germline V gene lookup returns CDR1 SGHAT and CDR2 FQDESV (reference sequence). The CDR3 is made up of 14 amino acids. CDR3 region: CASSLGQLSYEQYF. DNA of the CDR3: TGTGCCAGCAGCTTAGGACAGCTCTCCTACGAGCAGTACTTC. The full variable domain, completed using reference TRBV11-1 and TRBJ2-7, is EAEVAQSPRYKITEKSQAVAFWCDPISGHATLYWYRQILGQGPELLVQFQDESVVDDSQLPKDRFSAERLKGVDSTLKIQPAELGDSAMYLCASSLGQLSYEQYFGPGTRLTVT.

The rearrangement joins TRBV6-1 to TRBJ2-3; a possible D gene is TRBD1 (5 bases). V was cut by 3 bases and J by 6 bases, with 22 bases left in between. This CDR3 comprises 17 residues. Germline CDR1 reads MNHNS; CDR2 reads SASEGT. The CDR3 coding sequence is TGTGCCAGCAGTGATGGACCTCGAATCCAACCAGGGGATACGCAGTATTTT. This codes for CASSDGPRIQPGDTQYF.

This clone was detected once. The gene calls are TRBV6-5 and TRBJ2-7; D call uncertain. The CDR3 is 15 amino acids. The V gene's germline CDR1 is MNHEY and CDR2 SVGAGI. Deletions cut 6 bases from V and 2 bases from J, with 17 bases between. Here the CDR3 reads CASSRGVLGTYEQYF. For the CDR3, the DNA is TGTGCCAGCAGCCGAGGCGTTCTAGGAACCTACGAGCAGTACTTC.

CDR3 sequence: CASSLDRGRETQYF. The CDR3 DNA sequence: TGCGCCAGCAGCCTCGACAGGGGGCGTGAGACCCAGTACTTC. This sequence joins TRBV10-2 and TRBJ2-5, with 10 positions matching TRBD1. The V gene's germline CDR1 is WSHSY and CDR2 SAAADI. V lost 6 bases, J lost 5 bases, and 6 bases stayed unmatched. CDR3 length: 14 amino acids.

The chain employs TRBV5-4 and TRBJ2-1; TRBD1 matches 8 bases. This CDR3 comprises 17 residues. From germline, CDR1 is SGHNT and CDR2 YYREEE (reference sequence). Losses at the gene ends were 4 bases for V and 0 bases for J; bases not matched to a gene: 9. CDR3 amino acids: CASSPWTGLSSYNEQFF. CDR3 sequence (DNA): TGTGCCAGCAGCCCCTGGACAGGGCTGAGCTCCTACAATGAGCAGTTCTTC.

This clone occurred a few times. The chain combines TRBV6-5 with TRBJ1-1, with D tentatively TRBD1 (5 bases). The V end lost 3 bases, the J end lost 7 bases, and 15 bases lay between the germline ends. Germline CDR1 is MNHEY and CDR2 is SVGAGI. The CDR3 is made up of 14 amino acids. The CDR3 coding sequence is TGTGCCAGCAGTTATAGCGGGGGATTCAGTGAAGCTTTCTTT. Translating gives CASSYSGGFSEAFF.

The chain employs TRBV4-1 and TRBJ2-7; D is unresolved. The CDR3 consists of 15 residues. From germline, CDR1 is MGHRA and CDR2 YSYEKL. The V and J ends lost 1 base and 2 bases respectively, with 12 bases between them. CDR3 sequence (DNA): TGCGCCAGCAGCCAAGCCAGCGCCCCACCCTACGAGCAGTACTTC. Translated, it gives CASSQASAPPYEQYF.